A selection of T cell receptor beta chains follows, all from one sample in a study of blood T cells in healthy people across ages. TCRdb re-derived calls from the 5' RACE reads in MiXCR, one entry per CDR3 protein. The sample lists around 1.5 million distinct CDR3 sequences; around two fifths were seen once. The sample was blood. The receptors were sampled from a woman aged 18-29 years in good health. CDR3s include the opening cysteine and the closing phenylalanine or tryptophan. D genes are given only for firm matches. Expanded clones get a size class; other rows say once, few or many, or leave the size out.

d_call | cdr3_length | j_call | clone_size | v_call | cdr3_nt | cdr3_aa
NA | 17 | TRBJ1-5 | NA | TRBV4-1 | TGCGCCAGCAGCCCTAGAGGGGAGACAGGTTCCAATCAGCCCCAGCATTTT | CASSPRGETGSNQPQHF
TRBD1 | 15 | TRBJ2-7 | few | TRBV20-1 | TGCAGTGCTAGAGGTCCCTCGACAGGGATGCACGAGCAGTACTTC | CSARGPSTGMHEQYF
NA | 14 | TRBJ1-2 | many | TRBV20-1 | TGCAGTGCCCCCGTCAGACAGGACCACTATGGCTACACCTTC | CSAPVRQDHYGYTF
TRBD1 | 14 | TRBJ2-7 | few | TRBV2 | TGTGCCAGCAGTGAAGCCGGGACAGATTACGAGCAGTACTTC | CASSEAGTDYEQYF
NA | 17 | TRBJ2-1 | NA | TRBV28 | TGTGCCAGCAGTTTAAGGGTGTGGCAATCCCCCTACAATGAGCAGTTCTTC | CASSLRVWQSPYNEQFF
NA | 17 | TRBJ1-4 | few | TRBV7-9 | TGTGCCAGCAGCCTTAATGGGGGCGCCGGAACTAATGAAAAACTGTTTTTT | CASSLNGGAGTNEKLFF
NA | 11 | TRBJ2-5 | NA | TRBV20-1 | TGCAGTGCTAGATCTCAATACAAGCAGTACTTC | CSARSQYKQYF
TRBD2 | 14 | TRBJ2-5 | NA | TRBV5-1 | TGCGTCAGCAGCCTTGGGGGGGTTCAAGAGACCCAGTACTTC | CVSSLGGVQETQYF
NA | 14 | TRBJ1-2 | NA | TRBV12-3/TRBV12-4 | TGTGCCAGCAGTCCTGGGCCTCTAACGGGTGGCTACACCTTC | CASSPGPLTGGYTF
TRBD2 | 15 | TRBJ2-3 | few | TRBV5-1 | TGCGCCAGCAGCTTGGTTAGCGGGGCCGGGGATACGCAGTATTTT | CASSLVSGAGDTQYF
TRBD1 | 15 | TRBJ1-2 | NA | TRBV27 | TGTGCCAGCAGTATGCTGACAGGGGTGAACTATGGCTACACCTTC | CASSMLTGVNYGYTF
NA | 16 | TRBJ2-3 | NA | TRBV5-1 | TGCGCCAGCAGCCCCTACGGACAGCTGAGCACAGATACGCAGTATTTT | CASSPYGQLSTDTQYF
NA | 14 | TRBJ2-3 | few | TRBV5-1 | TGCGCCAGCAGCTCTCTAATAAGCACAGATACGCAGTATTTT | CASSSLISTDTQYF
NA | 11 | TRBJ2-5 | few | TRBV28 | TGTGCCAGTACTTGGGGGCAGACCCAGTACTTC | CASTWGQTQYF
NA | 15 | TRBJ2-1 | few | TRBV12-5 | TGTGCTAGTGGTTTGGAGGGCCCCGGGCCCGCAGAGCAGTTCTTC | CASGLEGPGPAEQFF
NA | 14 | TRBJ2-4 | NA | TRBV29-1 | TGTAGCGTTGTTAAGCCGGGAGCCAAAAACATTCAGTACTTC | CSVVKPGAKNIQYF
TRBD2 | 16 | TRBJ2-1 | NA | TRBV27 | TGTGCCAGCACAGGGGCTAGCGGGAGGGCCGGGGGTGAGCAGTTCTTC | CASTGASGRAGGEQFF
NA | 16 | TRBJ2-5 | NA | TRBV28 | TGTGCCAGCAGGACACGGGACACCTTAGGAAAGGGAGCCCAGTACTTC | CASRTRDTLGKGAQYF
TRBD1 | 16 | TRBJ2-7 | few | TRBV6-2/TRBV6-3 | TGTGCCAGCAGGAATCCGGGACAGGCAAGCTCCTACGAGCAGTACTTC | CASRNPGQASSYEQYF
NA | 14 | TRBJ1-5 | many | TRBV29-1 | TGCAGCGTTGTGGGCCTCGGGGCCGATCAGCCCCAGCATTTT | CSVVGLGADQPQHF
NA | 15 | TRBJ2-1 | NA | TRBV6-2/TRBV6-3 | TGTGCCAGCAGTTACGCGAAAGGCCGGGACAATGAGCAGTTCTTC | CASSYAKGRDNEQFF
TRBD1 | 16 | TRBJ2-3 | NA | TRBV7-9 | TGTGCCAGCAGCCCCGAGGGACAGCCCTTCACAGATACGCAGTATTTT | CASSPEGQPFTDTQYF
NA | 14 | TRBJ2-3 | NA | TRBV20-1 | TGCAGTGCTAGAAGTGGAGCTAGCACAGATACGCAGTATTTT | CSARSGASTDTQYF
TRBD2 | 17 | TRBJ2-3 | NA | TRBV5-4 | TGTGCCAGCAGCTTGGACGGGACTAGCGACGGCACAGATACGCAGTATTTT | CASSLDGTSDGTDTQYF
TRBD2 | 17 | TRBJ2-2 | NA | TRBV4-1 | TGCGCCAGCGGCGGGGAGGGGACTAGGGTCTCCCGCGGGGAGCTGTTTTTT | CASGGEGTRVSRGELFF
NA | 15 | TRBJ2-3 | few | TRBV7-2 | TGTGCCAGCAGCTTAAGACGGGCTAGCACAGATACGCAGTATTTT | CASSLRRASTDTQYF
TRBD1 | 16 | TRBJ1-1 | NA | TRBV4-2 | TGTGCCAGCAGCCAGGTAGCCGGGACAGTGAACACTGAAGCTTTCTTT | CASSQVAGTVNTEAFF
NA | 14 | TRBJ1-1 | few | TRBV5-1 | TGCGCCAGCAGCTTGGGGCGGCCGAACACTGAAGCTTTCTTT | CASSLGRPNTEAFF
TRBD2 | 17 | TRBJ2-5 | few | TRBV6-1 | TGTGCCAGCAGTGAAGCTTCTACTAGCGGGAGGCAAGAGACCCAGTACTTC | CASSEASTSGRQETQYF
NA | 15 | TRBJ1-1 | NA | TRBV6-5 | TGTGCCAGCAGTCAGTACGTTACACTGAACACTGAAGCTTTCTTT | CASSQYVTLNTEAFF
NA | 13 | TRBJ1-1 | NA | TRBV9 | TGTGCCAGCAGCTCCTCCGCCAACACTGAAGCTTTCTTT | CASSSSANTEAFF
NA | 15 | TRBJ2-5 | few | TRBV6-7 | TGTGCCAGCAGTTACTCAAGTCTAGCCGGGGAGACCCAGTACTTC | CASSYSSLAGETQYF
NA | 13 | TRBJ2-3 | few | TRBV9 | TGTGCCAGCAGCGTAAACGTCGCAGATACGCAGTATTTT | CASSVNVADTQYF
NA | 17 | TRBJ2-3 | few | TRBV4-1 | TGCGCCAGCAGCCAAGTCGGTTCAGGGGCTAGCACAGATACGCAGTATTTT | CASSQVGSGASTDTQYF
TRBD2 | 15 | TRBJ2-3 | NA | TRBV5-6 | TGTGCCAGCAGCAATCTCGGGGGGGGCACAGATATGCAGTATTTT | CASSNLGGGTDMQYF
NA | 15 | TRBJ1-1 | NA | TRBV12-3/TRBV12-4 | TGTGCCAGCAGGTATCTCACGGGGGGGAAAACTGAAGCTTTCTTT | CASRYLTGGKTEAFF
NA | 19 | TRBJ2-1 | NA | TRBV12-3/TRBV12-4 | TGTGCCAGCAGACCCACCGGGACCGTCCTGCCCCAAGGTGGCAATGAGCAGTTCTTC | CASRPTGTVLPQGGNEQFF
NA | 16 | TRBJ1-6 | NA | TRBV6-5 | TGTGCCAGCAGGAGACAGAGGAACTCCTATAATTCACCCCTCCACTTT | CASRRQRNSYNSPLHF
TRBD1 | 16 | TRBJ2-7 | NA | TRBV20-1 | TGCAGTGCCACTGGACAGGGGAGCCGGGGGTCGTACGAGCAGTACTTC | CSATGQGSRGSYEQYF
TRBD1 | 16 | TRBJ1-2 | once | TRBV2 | TGTGCCAGCAGTATCAACAGGGGAGGTAATAACTATGGCTACACCTTC | CASSINRGGNNYGYTF
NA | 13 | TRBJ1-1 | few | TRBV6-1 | TGTGCCAGCAGTGAAATGATGAACACTGAAGCTTTCTTT | CASSEMMNTEAFF
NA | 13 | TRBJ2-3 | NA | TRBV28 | TGTGCCAGCACCGGGGGGCACACAGATACGCAGTATTTT | CASTGGHTDTQYF
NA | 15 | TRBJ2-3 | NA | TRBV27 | TGTGCCAGCAGTTCTGGGGTTACTAGCACAGATACGCAGTATTTT | CASSSGVTSTDTQYF
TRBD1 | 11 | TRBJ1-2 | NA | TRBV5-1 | TGCGCCAGCAGGGACAGGGTCGGCTTCACCTTC | CASRDRVGFTF
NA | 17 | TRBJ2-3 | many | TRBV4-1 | TGCGCCAGCAGCCAAGATTTCGGCGGGGTTTTGATAGATACGCAGTATTTT | CASSQDFGGVLIDTQYF
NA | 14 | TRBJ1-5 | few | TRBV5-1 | TGCGCCAGCAGCTTGGCCCCTCGCGAACAGCCCCAGCATTTT | CASSLAPREQPQHF
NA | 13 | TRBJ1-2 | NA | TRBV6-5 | TGTGCCAGCAGAGCGTCCGGGAACTATGGCTACACCTTC | CASRASGNYGYTF
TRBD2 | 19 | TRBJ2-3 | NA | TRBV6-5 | TGTGCCAGCAGTTACTCGTTGCCTAGCGGGGAGGGGGGCACAGATACGCAGTATTTT | CASSYSLPSGEGGTDTQYF